Listed below are T cell receptor beta chains from one sample, sequenced in a study of blood T cell repertoires in COVID-19. Libraries were prepared by immunoSEQ multiplex PCR; TCRdb keeps only in-frame clonotypes and omits some of them. Of roughly 120,000 clones in the sample, over 75% were seen once. The sample was peripheral blood. All receptors derive from a woman in her 70s who had recovered from COVID-19. CDR3s include the opening cysteine and the closing phenylalanine or tryptophan. Fields, in order: clone size, J gene, V gene, D gene, CDR3 DNA, CDR3 protein. D genes are given only for firm matches. A row's size may be missing; if present it is once, few, many or a size class.

.	TRBJ1-5	TRBV6-2/TRBV6-3	TRBD1	TGTGCCAGCAGCCGGACAGGGGGAAATCAGCCCCAGCATTTT	CASSRTGGNQPQHF
.	TRBJ2-5	TRBV9	TRBD1	TGTGCCAGCAGCCCTTTATCATGGGGGACAGGGACCCAGTACTTC	CASSPLSWGTGTQYF
once	TRBJ2-7	TRBV6-5	TRBD1	TGTGCCAGCGGACAGGGGGACTACGAGCAGTACTTC	CASGQGDYEQYF
.	TRBJ2-7	TRBV7-2	TRBD2	TGTGCCAGCAGCTTAGGCGGGAGTTTCTACGAGCAGTACTTC	CASSLGGSFYEQYF
.	TRBJ2-1	TRBV11-3	TRBD2	TGTGCCAGCAGGCGTGGCGGGGGTGAGCAGTTCTTC	CASRRGGGEQFF
.	TRBJ2-7	TRBV18	TRBD2	TGTGCCAGCTCGATAGCGGGAGGGCCCTACGAGCAGTACTTC	CASSIAGGPYEQYF
.	TRBJ2-2	TRBV7-3	TRBD1	TGTGCCAGCAGCCCAGGGGGCGCATATGCCGGGGAGCTGTTTTTT	CASSPGGAYAGELFF
.	TRBJ1-1	TRBV29-1	TRBD1	TGCAGCGTGCGGGACAGGAACACTGAAGCTTTCTTT	CSVRDRNTEAFF
.	TRBJ1-4	TRBV7-2	.	TGTGCCAGCACCCTAAACAGGGCAACTAATGAAAAACTGTTTTTT	CASTLNRATNEKLFF
.	TRBJ2-5	TRBV2	TRBD2	TGTGCCAGCAGTGTGAAGCGGGGGGGTCAAGAGACCCAGTACTTC	CASSVKRGGQETQYF
.	TRBJ1-2	TRBV4-1	.	TGCGCCAGCAGACGGACCTTTCGGGAGGAGGGCTATGGCTACACCTTC	CASRRTFREEGYGYTF
.	TRBJ1-1	TRBV7-6	.	TGTGCCAGCAGCCCTCCGGTTGGGGGGTTCGCTTTCTTT	CASSPPVGGFAFF
.	TRBJ2-1	TRBV5-1	.	TGCGCCAGCAGCCAGTTCAGCTCCTACAATGAGCAGTTCTTC	CASSQFSSYNEQFF
.	TRBJ2-7	TRBV2	TRBD1	TGTGCCAGCCGAAGGCAGGGGGTCGAGCAGTACTTC	CASRRQGVEQYF
.	TRBJ1-4	TRBV3-1/TRBV3-2	.	TGTGCCAGCAGCCAACGAGCTGTAATCGGTGAAAAACTGTTTTTT	CASSQRAVIGEKLFF
few	TRBJ2-5	TRBV7-2	TRBD2	TGTGCCAGCCGTCGGCGGGAGCTAGAGACCCAGTACTTC	CASRRRELETQYF
few	TRBJ1-1	TRBV7-9	.	TGTGCCAGCAGCTTATTTGAGGGAAACACTGAAGCTTTCTTT	CASSLFEGNTEAFF
.	TRBJ1-5	TRBV7-2	.	TGTGCCAGCAGCTTGCGGGCAGGTCATCAGCCCCAGCATTTT	CASSLRAGHQPQHF
.	TRBJ2-5	TRBV5-5	TRBD1	TGTGCCAGCAGCCTAAATACAGGGGCACAAGAGACCCAGTACTTC	CASSLNTGAQETQYF
.	TRBJ1-1	TRBV6-5	TRBD1	TGTGCCAGCAGTTTCAGACAGGGATGGGACACTGAAGCTTTCTTT	CASSFRQGWDTEAFF
once	TRBJ2-7	TRBV27	.	TGTGCCAGCAGTTCCCTCAGGGGGGACAACGAGCAGTACTTC	CASSSLRGDNEQYF
.	TRBJ2-7	TRBV5-1	.	TGCGCCAGCAGCTTAGGACAGAGCTCCTACGAGCAGTACTTC	CASSLGQSSYEQYF
.	TRBJ2-7	TRBV27	TRBD1	TGTGCCAGCAGTTTCGCGGGGACAGGGACCTACGAGCAGTACTTC	CASSFAGTGTYEQYF
.	TRBJ2-2	TRBV4-1	.	TGCGCCAGCAGCCACCCCGAGCAGGGCTACACCGGGGAGCTGTTTTTT	CASSHPEQGYTGELFF
.	TRBJ1-4	TRBV2	.	TGTGCCAGCAGTAAGCAGGGTGGGGAAGAAAAACTGTTTTTT	CASSKQGGEEKLFF
.	TRBJ1-6	TRBV7-9	.	TGTGCCAGCAGCTCGCCGGGACGGGGAGGATCACCCCTCCACTTT	CASSSPGRGGSPLHF
.	TRBJ2-3	TRBV4-3	TRBD1	TGCGCCAGCAGCCAACAGACAGGGTCAGATACGCAGTATTTT	CASSQQTGSDTQYF